Each of the 25 T cell receptor beta chains below was sequenced from the same sample in a study of T-cell memory formation after mild COVID-19. TCRdb reprocessed the 5' RACE reads with MiXCR, giving one entry per CDR3 protein. The sample includes under 350,000 distinct CDR3 sequences, around 15% seen only once; the top ten take approximately 23%. Material: PBMCs or a T cell subset sorted from them (not recorded which). Source of these receptors: a man between 18 and 29 years old who had mild COVID-19 (a few samples of this study predate the infection). Cell type and time point are not known.

V usage is TRBV5-1 and J usage is TRBJ1-6, with 9 positions matching TRBD1. Trimming cost V 4 bases and J 7 bases; bases outside gene matches: 9. Germline assignment: CDR1 SGHRS and CDR2 YFSETQ. The CDR3 totals 16 residues. CDR3 DNA: TGCGCCAGCAGCGAAGGTTTCACAGGGGGCAATTCACCCCTCCACTTT. Translation gives CASSEGFTGGNSPLHF.

This clonotype has more than one count but fewer than ten. The chain links TRBV6-2 or TRBV6-3 to TRBJ2-3, with D possibly matching TRBD2 (6 bases). Germline values: CDR1 MNHEY, CDR2 SVGEGT. The CDR3 spans 12 residues. V was shortened by 6 bases and J by 3 bases, with 7 bases between the two germline ends. The chain's CDR3 is CASRLATDTQYF. CDR3 DNA sequence: TGTGCCAGCAGACTAGCTACAGATACGCAGTATTTT.

This chain joins TRBV12-3 or TRBV12-4 and TRBJ2-1; either TRBD1 or TRBD2 may supply D (6 bases each). This CDR3 comprises 12 residues. The V gene lost 7 bases and the J gene lost 8 bases, with 12 bases spanning the gap. CDR3 coding DNA: TGTGCCAGCACCCATAGGGGGGATGAGCAGTTCTTC. This sequence encodes CASTHRGDEQFF.

The CDR3 DNA sequence: TGTGCCAGCGGCCCGGGGGGGTATAGCAATCAGCCCCAGCATTTT. Amino acid sequence: CASGPGGYSNQPQHF. The chain has TRBV6-5 and TRBJ1-5; perhaps TRBD1 as D (5 bases). CDR3 size: 15 residues. Trimming stripped 8 bases from V and 0 bases from J, with 14 bases between. Germline V CDR1 and CDR2: MNHEY, SVGAGI.

This clonotype has just a few counts. The genes are TRBV20-1 and TRBJ2-1; D remains ambiguous. The CDR3 loop spans 15 amino acids. Trimming stripped 0 bases from V and 4 bases from J, with 13 bases between. Looked up from germline, CDR1 is DFQATT and CDR2 is SNEGSKA (reference sequence). The CDR3 region has the DNA TGCAGTGCTAGAGATCTCGGAGTCTGGTACAATGAGCAGTTCTTC. It codes for CSARDLGVWYNEQFF.

Comment on this clonotype: One end of the junction fails to match germline, which may point to a read error. This chain connects TRBV20-1 to TRBJ2-1; D perhaps matches TRBD1 (6 bases). From germline, CDR1 is DFQATT and CDR2 SNEGSKA (reference sequence). The CDR3 is 13 residues long. DNA for the CDR3: TGCAGTGCTTTCGGACAGACATACAATGGGCAGTTCTTC. This gives the protein CSAFGQTYNGQFF.

In this sample, this clonotype turned up a few times. The chain has TRBV6-5 and TRBJ2-1; 11 nucleotides line up with TRBD1. The germline CDR1 and CDR2 sequences are MNHEY and SVGAGI. V shed 6 bases and J 4 bases; nucleotides not matched to a gene: 5. The CDR3 is 15 amino acids. Here the CDR3 DNA reads TGTGCCAGCAGCCGCGGGACAGGGGGGTACAATGAGCAGTTCTTC. Amino acids: CASSRGTGGYNEQFF.

This clonotype came up a few times. The chain uses TRBV7-3 and TRBJ2-3; 10 bases match TRBD2. CDR3 length: 16 amino acids. The V segment lost 5 bases and the J segment 3 bases; nucleotides outside the gene matches: 8. In germline, CDR1 is SGHTA, CDR2 FQGTGA. This CDR3 is CASSNLKTSGTDTQYF. The CDR3 DNA reads as TGTGCCAGCAGCAATCTCAAGACTAGCGGGACAGATACGCAGTATTTT.

V and J are TRBV20-1 and TRBJ2-3, with 10 bases identical to TRBD2. The CDR3 is 13 amino acids. The trim removed 8 bases at V and 1 base at J, leaving 3 bases unmatched. Germline CDR1 reads DFQATT; CDR2 reads SNEGSKA (reference sequence). The CDR3 reads CSPTSGGTDTQYF. CDR3 in DNA: TGCAGTCCTACTAGCGGGGGCACAGATACGCAGTATTTT.

The rearrangement joins TRBV27 to TRBJ2-5, with D perhaps assigned TRBD1 or TRBD2 (6 bases each). The CDR3 spans 11 residues. From germline, CDR1 is MNHEY and CDR2 SMNVEV (reference sequence). Deletions cut 7 bases from V and 9 bases from J, with 12 bases between. CDR3 loop: CASTQRGAQYF. CDR3 DNA: TGTGCCAGCACCCAAAGGGGGGCCCAGTACTTC.

This clonotype came up a few times. The chain joins TRBV7-2 to TRBJ2-1, with TRBD2 as a possible D gene (6 bases). CDR3 length: 13 residues. Trimming removed 1 base at V and 6 bases at J, with 7 bases between. CDR1 and CDR2 (germline): SGHTA, FQGNSA. This chain's CDR3 is CASSLVGGNEQFF. As DNA, the CDR3 is TGTGCCAGCAGCTTAGTCGGGGGCAATGAGCAGTTCTTC.

This clonotype was seen a few times. The rearrangement joins TRBV29-1 to TRBJ1-1; D not certain. Between the trimmed V and J ends, which lost 1 base and 8 bases, there was a span of 11 bases. The CDR3 contains 12 residues. Germline V lookup: CDR1 SQVTM, CDR2 ANQGSEA. The CDR3 DNA reads as TGCAGCGTTGAAGGGGCAGACCTAGAAGCTTTCTTT. It translates to CSVEGADLEAFF.

There are a few counts of this clonotype. The V call is TRBV15, the J call TRBJ1-4; tentative D call: TRBD1 (5 bases). Trimming pared 0 bases from V and 8 bases from J, leaving 19 bases between. CDR3 length: 17 residues. The germline V gene has CDR1 LNHNV and CDR2 YYDKDF (reference sequence). CDR3: CATSRDWVGTIREKLFF. The CDR3 DNA is TGTGCCACCAGCAGAGATTGGGTTGGGACGATTCGAGAAAAACTGTTTTTT.

The chain joins TRBV28 to TRBJ1-1, with D perhaps matching TRBD1 (6 bases). CDR1 MDHEN and CDR2 SYDVKM come from the germline V gene. This CDR3 region has 12 residues. The ends were cut back, 5 bases at V and 11 bases at J, with 15 bases in the middle. In DNA, the CDR3 is TGTGCCAGCAGTACGCCGGGGGGCGCGGCTTTCTTT. Translated, it gives CASSTPGGAAFF.

Ten or more counts support this clonotype. The chain combines TRBV7-8 with TRBJ2-5, with D perhaps matching TRBD1 or TRBD2 (5 bases each). The ends were cut back, 3 bases at V and 3 bases at J, with 14 bases in the middle. The CDR3 runs 15 residues. The germline V gene has CDR1 SGHVS and CDR2 FQNEAQ. CDR3 sequence (DNA): TGTGCCAGCAGCTTTCGCCGGGACGGCAAAGAGACCCAGTACTTC. This translates into CASSFRRDGKETQYF. The full variable domain, its missing parts supplied by reference TRBV7-8 and TRBJ2-5, is GAGVSQSPRYKVAKRGQDVALRCDPISGHVSLFWYQQALGQGPEFLTYFQNEAQLDKSGLPSDRFFAERPEGSVSTLKIQRTQQEDSAVYLCASSFRRDGKETQYFGPGTRLLVL.

The V call is TRBV14, the J call TRBJ1-4; no reliable D call. The CDR3 spans 16 residues. The V end lost 4 bases, the J end lost 0 bases, and 12 bases lay between the germline ends. Germline lookup yields CDR1 SGHDN and CDR2 FVKESK. The CDR3 DNA follows: TGTGCCAGCAGCCTTTGGGGAATTGCAACTAATGAAAAACTGTTTTTT. As protein: CASSLWGIATNEKLFF.

This clonotype occurred many times. V and J are TRBV6-5 and TRBJ2-5, with a weak D call TRBD1 (5 bases). CDR1 is MNHEY, CDR2 SVGAGI, per germline. The CDR3 spans 14 residues. Between the trimmed V and J ends, which lost 4 bases and 5 bases, there was a span of 14 bases. The CDR3 nucleotides are TGTGCCAGCAGTTCTCCAGGGTCTGTGGAGACCCAGTACTTC. Translation: CASSSPGSVETQYF.

This rearrangement joins TRBV29-1 to TRBJ2-3; 7 bases match TRBD1. CDR1 is SQVTM and CDR2 is ANQGSEA in the germline V gene. The V and J ends lost 6 bases and 0 bases, in that order; junction bases with no gene match: 3. This CDR3 has 13 amino acids. The CDR3 sequence: CSVHRGSTDTQYF. The CDR3 DNA sequence: TGCAGCGTACACAGGGGTAGCACAGATACGCAGTATTTT.

J is TRBJ2-5 and V is TRBV24-1; D may be TRBD2 (5 bases). V was clipped by 4 bases and J by 1 base, with 6 bases between them. The CDR3 sequence is 13 residues long. Germline V gene sequence: CDR1 KGHDR, CDR2 SFDVKD. As DNA, the CDR3 is TGTGCCACCAGTGAAGCGGCCCAAGAGACCCAGTACTTC. Translated, it gives CATSEAAQETQYF.

This clonotype was detected only a few times. V usage is TRBV9 and J usage is TRBJ2-7; 7 bases line up with TRBD1. There are 15 residues in the CDR3. The germline V gene encodes CDR1 SGDLS and CDR2 YYNGEE. V lost 3 bases, J lost 3 bases, and 9 bases stayed unmatched. The CDR3 nucleotides are TGTGCCAGCAGCGGACCCCCGGGACAGATCTACGAGCAGTACTTC. Its protein is CASSGPPGQIYEQYF.

This clonotype appeared many times. The CDR3 DNA follows: TGTGCCAGCAGTTACAGTAGGGACAGGGTCTCCTACGAGCAGTACTTC. It codes for CASSYSRDRVSYEQYF. This chain links TRBV6-6 with TRBJ2-7, with 9 bases lining up with TRBD1. The germline gives CDR1 MNHNY, CDR2 SVGAGI (reference sequence). This CDR3 contains 16 residues. The V gene end was trimmed by 2 bases and the J gene end by 0 bases; junction bases not matched to a gene: 5.

This clonotype has a handful of counts. The chain is built from TRBV27 and TRBJ1-6, with D perhaps TRBD1 (6 bases). The germline V gene has CDR1 MNHEY and CDR2 SMNVEV (reference sequence). Trimming left V 1 base short and J 8 bases short, with 6 bases between. The CDR3 is 13 residues long. The CDR3 DNA reads TGTGCCAGCAGTTTATACAGGGATTCACCCCTCCACTTT. This gives the protein CASSLYRDSPLHF.

This clonotype was seen a few times. The chain joins TRBV18 to TRBJ2-5; D gene ambiguous. Deletions cut 6 bases from V and 3 bases from J, with 8 bases between. CDR1 and CDR2 (germline): KGHSH, LQKENI. The CDR3 runs to 12 residues. CDR3: CASSHEEETQYF. The DNA of the CDR3 is TGTGCCAGCTCGCACGAGGAAGAGACCCAGTACTTC.

This chain links TRBV4-1 with TRBJ2-5, with D possibly TRBD2 on 6 matching bases. The CDR3 has 16 amino acids. The V gene lost 1 base and the J gene lost 1 base, with 13 bases spanning the gap. CDR1 MGHRA and CDR2 YSYEKL come from the germline V gene. DNA for the CDR3: TGCGCCAGCAGCCAAGGGACCGGGGGAAGCCAAGAGACCCAGTACTTC. It yields the protein CASSQGTGGSQETQYF.

This clonotype has just a few counts. The chain has TRBV9 and TRBJ2-7; D is unclear. This CDR3 is built from 13 residues. Germline-derived CDR1 and CDR2 are SGDLS and YYNGEE. V was pared by 0 bases and J by 3 bases, with 7 bases between. CDR3 residues: CASSVDGYYEQYF. The DNA for the CDR3 is TGTGCCAGCAGCGTAGATGGCTACTACGAGCAGTACTTC.